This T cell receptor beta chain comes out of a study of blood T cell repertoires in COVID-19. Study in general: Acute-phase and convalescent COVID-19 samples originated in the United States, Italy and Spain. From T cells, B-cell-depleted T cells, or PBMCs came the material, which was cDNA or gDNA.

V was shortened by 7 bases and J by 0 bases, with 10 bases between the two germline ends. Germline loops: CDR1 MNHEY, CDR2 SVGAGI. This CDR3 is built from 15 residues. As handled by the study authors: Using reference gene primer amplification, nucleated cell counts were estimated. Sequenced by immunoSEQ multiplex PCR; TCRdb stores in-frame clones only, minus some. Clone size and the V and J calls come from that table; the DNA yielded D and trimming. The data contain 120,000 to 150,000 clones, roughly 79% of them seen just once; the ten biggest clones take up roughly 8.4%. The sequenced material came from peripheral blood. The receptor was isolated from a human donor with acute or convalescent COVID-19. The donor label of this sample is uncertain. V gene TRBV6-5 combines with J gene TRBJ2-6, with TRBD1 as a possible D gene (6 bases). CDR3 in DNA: TGTGCCAGCACCCCAGGGGCCTCTGGGGCCAACGTCCTGACTTTC. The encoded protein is CASTPGASGANVLTF.